The 29 T cell receptor beta chains given below trace back to one sample, sequenced in a study of Graves' ophthalmopathy and Graves' hyperthyroidism. Amplification from RNA transcripts yielded the TCR beta CDR3 regions. The first round was an RT-PCR with HTBI primers, and the second round was a multiplex PCR. TCRdb fed the multiplex PCR reads into MiXCR, producing one record per CDR3 protein. The sample contains some 1.1 million distinct CDR3 sequences, 36% of which appear only once. Sequencing input: peripheral blood or thyroid tissue (not recorded which). These receptors were obtained from an adult man with Graves' hyperthyroidism.

The CDR3 here is CSVITGELFF. The CDR3 region has the DNA TGCAGCGTTATTACAGGGGAGCTGTTTTTT. This chain uses TRBV29-1 with TRBJ2-2; unclear D gene. The CDR3 runs 10 residues. CDR1 is SQVTM, CDR2 ANQGSEA, per germline. V was clipped by 5 bases and J by 8 bases, with 6 bases between them.

This clonotype was seen many times. The chain uses TRBV7-8 and TRBJ2-7; D is uncertain. Trimming shortened V by 0 bases and J by 2 bases, and 11 bases separated the two germline ends. Germline values: CDR1 SGHVS, CDR2 FQNEAQ. The CDR3 contains 15 residues. CDR3 amino acids: CASSLARKPTYEQYF. The CDR3 coding sequence is TGTGCCAGCAGCTTAGCGAGGAAGCCGACCTACGAGCAGTACTTC.

The chain is built from TRBV6-5 and TRBJ2-7; TRBD1 aligns across 9 bases. The J segment lost 4 bases and the V segment lost 6 bases, leaving 7 bases of the junction unmatched. Germline CDR1 is MNHEY and CDR2 is SVGAGI. The CDR3 has 14 residues. For the CDR3, the DNA is TGTGCCAGCAGACCCGGACAGGGGTGGTACGAGCAGTACTTC. This sequence encodes CASRPGQGWYEQYF.

This clonotype has ten or more counts. One end of the junction fails to match germline, which may point to a read error. This rearrangement joins TRBV5-1 to TRBJ2-7, with 11 positions matching TRBD2. The length of the CDR3 is 15 residues. Per the germline V gene, CDR1 is SGHRS and CDR2 is YFSETQ. CDR3 coding DNA: TGTGCCAGCAGCTTGGGCGGGACTAGCGGCTACGAGCAGTACTTC. Amino acid sequence: CASSLGGTSGYEQYF.

The rearrangement links TRBV20-1 to TRBJ1-2; 9 bases agree with TRBD1. CDR1 DFQATT and CDR2 SNEGSKA come from the germline V gene (reference sequence). The CDR3 contains 10 residues. CDR3 coding DNA: TGCAGGGGACAGGGCTATGGCTACACCTTC. Its translation: CRGQGYGYTF.

This clonotype was counted between two and nine times. This chain joins TRBV3-1 and TRBJ2-5, with a possible D match to TRBD2 (5 bases). CDR1 LGHDT and CDR2 YNNKEL come from the germline V gene (reference sequence). With 0 bases removed from V and 3 bases from J, the gap between germline ends came to 8 bases. The CDR3 covers 14 residues. The CDR3 bases are TGTGCCAGCAGCCAAGACCAGCGGAAAGAGACCCAGTACTTC. Translated: CASSQDQRKETQYF.

The V gene is TRBV10-3, the J gene TRBJ1-5; 8 bases fit TRBD1. CDR3 length: 13 residues. The junction had 8 bases not matched to a gene; V was cut back by 10 bases and J by 6 bases. In germline, CDR1 is ENHRY, CDR2 SYGVKD. The CDR3 loop reads CATGRTGTQPQHF. CDR3 nucleotides: TGTGCCACCGGTAGGACAGGGACTCAGCCCCAGCATTTT.

This clonotype has at least ten counts. The genes are TRBV20-1 and TRBJ2-7; 7 bases line up with TRBD1. The junction had 6 bases not matched to a gene; V was cut back by 1 base and J by 0 bases. Germline V gives CDR1 DFQATT, CDR2 SNEGSKA (reference sequence). CDR3 length equals 15 residues. CDR3 residues: CSARALTGSSYEQYF. In nucleotides, the CDR3 is TGCAGTGCTAGAGCCTTGACAGGGAGCTCCTACGAGCAGTACTTC.

The CDR3: CASSIDRWPTGELFF. The CDR3 region has the DNA TGTGCCAGTAGTATTGACCGTTGGCCCACCGGGGAGCTGTTTTTT. The chain has TRBV19 and TRBJ2-2, with D unclear. The V end was cut by 3 bases, the J end by 4 bases, with 12 bases between. This CDR3 spans 15 amino acids. Germline V gene data show CDR1 as LNHDA and CDR2 as SQIVND (reference sequence).

This clonotype was picked up many times. V usage is TRBV20-1 and J usage is TRBJ2-7; D gene uncertain. Germline values: CDR1 DFQATT, CDR2 SNEGSKA (reference sequence). The V gene lost 2 bases and the J gene lost 3 bases, with 17 bases spanning the gap. The CDR3 runs to 15 residues. CDR3 residues: CSARLRQAVGYEQYF. For the CDR3, the DNA is TGCAGTGCTAGATTGAGGCAGGCCGTCGGCTACGAGCAGTACTTC.

The chain has TRBV7-9 and TRBJ1-5, with 7 bases matching TRBD1. CDR1 and CDR2 (germline): SEHNR, FQNEAQ (reference sequence). This CDR3 region has 18 residues. V lost 5 bases and J lost 0; bases outside the gene matches: 13. CDR3 coding DNA: TGTGCCAGCAGCCCGCGCGGGACAGAAGCCATTAGCAATCAGCCCCAGCATTTT. Amino acid sequence: CASSPRGTEAISNQPQHF.

The chain combines TRBV6-1 with TRBJ2-7, with D unclear. Looked up from germline, CDR1 is MNHNS and CDR2 is SASEGT. This CDR3 region has 13 residues. V was shortened by 5 bases and J by 6 bases, with 14 bases between the two germline ends. CDR3 coding DNA: TGTGCCAGCAGTCGCGGTTTGGAAACCGAGCAGTACTTC. Encoded protein: CASSRGLETEQYF.

The chain uses TRBV4-3 and TRBJ1-1, with a tentative D call TRBD1 (5 bases). V was trimmed by 0 bases and J by 8 bases, leaving 13 bases between them. The germline gives CDR1 LGHNA, CDR2 YSLEER. The CDR3 contains 14 residues. The CDR3 loop reads CASSQEGGLGEAFF. CDR3 DNA sequence: TGCGCCAGCAGCCAAGAGGGGGGTCTAGGAGAAGCTTTCTTT.

The table lists this clonotype with a few counts. The chain couples TRBV7-9 to TRBJ2-2; perhaps TRBD1 as D (5 bases). Between the trimmed V and J ends, which lost 3 bases and 4 bases, there was a span of 9 bases. This CDR3 is 14 amino acids long. Germline V gene lookup returns CDR1 SEHNR and CDR2 FQNEAQ (reference sequence). The CDR3 DNA reads as TGTGCCAGCAGCTTCCGGACAACCACCGGGGAGCTGTTTTTT. Residues: CASSFRTTTGELFF. Supplemented by reference TRBV7-9 and TRBJ2-2, the full variable domain reads DTGVSQNPRHKITKRGQNVTFRCDPISEHNRLYWYRQTLGQGPEFLTYFQNEAQLEKSRLLSDRFSAERPKGSFSTLEIQRTEQGDSAMYLCASSFRTTTGELFFGEGSRLTVL.

This rearrangement joins TRBV7-2 to TRBJ1-1; 9 nucleotides line up with TRBD1. Trimming cost V 5 bases and J 10 bases; bases outside gene matches: 5. CDR3 size: 12 residues. Looked up from germline, CDR1 is SGHTA and CDR2 is FQGNSA. CDR3 DNA sequence: TGTGCCAGCAGCCCGGGACAGGGATTAGCTTTCTTT. It is translated as CASSPGQGLAFF.

As regards this clonotype: It may be a read error: a sequence one base away is much more abundant. The gene calls are TRBV9 and TRBJ2-7; TRBD1 matches at 9 bases. The V segment lost 4 bases and the J segment 5 bases; nucleotides outside the gene matches: 10. CDR3 length: 15 amino acids. Per germline, CDR1 SGDLS and CDR2 YYNGEE. The DNA for the CDR3 is TGTGCCAGCAGCTTAGGCCGGGACAGGGCCAACGAGCAGTACTTC. Residues: CASSLGRDRANEQYF.

This clonotype occurred many times. The chain couples TRBV9 to TRBJ1-5; possible D gene TRBD1, 5 bases. This CDR3 spans 17 amino acids. V dropped 0 bases and J dropped 0 bases, with 13 bases sitting between them. Germline CDR1 and CDR2: SGDLS and YYNGEE. The CDR3 reads CASSVGTGGYSNQPQHF. Written as DNA, the CDR3 is TGTGCCAGCAGCGTAGGAACAGGAGGATATAGCAATCAGCCCCAGCATTTT.

This clonotype was found many times. The chain carries TRBV20-1 and TRBJ2-5, with D hard to call. Germline CDR1 is DFQATT and CDR2 is SNEGSKA (reference sequence). Between the trimmed V and J ends, which lost 2 bases and 2 bases, there was a span of 6 bases. The CDR3 has 12 residues. The CDR3 spells CSARPAQETQYF. CDR3 in DNA: TGCAGTGCTAGACCCGCGCAAGAGACCCAGTACTTC.

This clonotype was found many times. V gene TRBV20-1 combines with J gene TRBJ1-5; D is undetermined. Germline V gene lookup returns CDR1 DFQATT and CDR2 SNEGSKA (reference sequence). V lost 3 bases and J lost 0, with 12 bases in between. The CDR3 has 15 residues. This chain's CDR3 is CSASSGTYSNQPQHF. CDR3 nucleotides: TGCAGTGCTAGTTCAGGCACCTATAGCAATCAGCCCCAGCATTTT.

V usage is TRBV7-9 and J usage is TRBJ2-7, with D unresolved. Germline-derived CDR1 and CDR2 are SEHNR and FQNEAQ (reference sequence). Trimming stripped 6 bases from V and 3 bases from J, with 18 bases between. The CDR3 is 15 residues long. CDR3 in amino acids: CASSSAARLDYEQYF. The CDR3 DNA is TGTGCCAGCAGTTCCGCGGCCCGCCTCGACTACGAGCAGTACTTC.

This clonotype has only a few counts. The rearrangement links TRBV29-1 to TRBJ1-2, with TRBD1 identical over 8 bases. Losses at the gene ends were 6 bases for V and 8 bases for J; bases not matched to a gene: 8. Germline values: CDR1 SQVTM, CDR2 ANQGSEA. This CDR3 contains 12 residues. CDR3 DNA sequence: TGCAGCGTGGACAGGGAGGGTTGGGGCTACACCTTC. Protein sequence: CSVDREGWGYTF.

This clonotype has at least ten counts. This chain uses TRBV5-1 with TRBJ1-1; 7 positions match TRBD1. The CDR3 length is 14 residues. CDR1 is SGHRS and CDR2 is YFSETQ in the germline V gene. The V segment lost 5 bases and the J segment 3 bases; nucleotides outside the gene matches: 7. The CDR3 coding sequence is TGCGCCAGCAGACAAGGGACAGCCGACACTGAAGCTTTCTTT. Protein: CASRQGTADTEAFF.

The chain couples TRBV7-8 to TRBJ1-2, with TRBD1 as a possible D gene (5 bases). Trimming left V 6 bases short and J 5 bases short, with 16 bases between. Germline CDR1 and CDR2: SGHVS and FQNEAQ. This CDR3 spans 14 amino acids. For the CDR3, the DNA is TGTGCCAGCAGGTCTGGGACGGTGCTTTATGGCTACACCTTC. Translation: CASRSGTVLYGYTF. The variable domain in full, completed from reference TRBV7-8 and TRBJ1-2, reads GAGVSQSPRYKVAKRGQDVALRCDPISGHVSLFWYQQALGQGPEFLTYFQNEAQLDKSGLPSDRFFAERPEGSVSTLKIQRTQQEDSAVYLCASRSGTVLYGYTFGSGTRLTVV.

This chain joins TRBV5-6 and TRBJ2-7; D is possibly TRBD1 (6 bases). V lost 1 base, J lost 2 bases, and 16 bases lay in between. The CDR3 length is 16 residues. CDR1 and CDR2 (germline): SGHDT, YYEEEE. CDR3 nucleotide sequence: TGTGCCAGCAGCTTGCGACCGCGGCAGGGGCCCTACGAGCAGTACTTC. Its protein is CASSLRPRQGPYEQYF.

This rearrangement joins TRBV19 to TRBJ2-5, with TRBD1 identical over 7 bases. Germline-derived CDR1 and CDR2 are LNHDA and SQIVND (reference sequence). V lost 3 bases and J lost 3; bases outside the gene matches: 4. CDR3 length: 14 amino acids. The CDR3 nucleotides read TGTGCCAGTAGTATGCGACAGGGAGAAGAGACCCAGTACTTC. It translates to CASSMRQGEETQYF.

In this sample, this clonotype turned up a few times. This sequence joins TRBV2 and TRBJ1-3; TRBD1 agrees at 8 bases. Germline loops: CDR1 SNHLY, CDR2 FYNNEI. With 7 bases clipped from V and 4 bases from J, the junction kept 6 bases outside the gene matches. The CDR3 is 14 residues long. Here the CDR3 DNA reads TGTGCCAGCACCGGACAGGGATGGGGAAACACCATATATTTT. Amino acids: CASTGQGWGNTIYF. Using reference TRBV2 and TRBJ1-3 for the parts outside the CDR3, the full variable domain is EPEVTQTPSHQVTQMGQEVILRCVPISNHLYFYWYRQILGQKVEFLVSFYNNEISEKSEIFDDQFSVERPDGSNFTLKIRSTKLEDSAMYFCASTGQGWGNTIYFGEGSWLTVV.

This chain connects TRBV2 to TRBJ2-5; 8 bases align to TRBD2. This CDR3 has 19 residues. V lost 3 bases to trimming and J lost 3 bases; unmatched junction nucleotides: 18. Germline V lookup: CDR1 SNHLY, CDR2 FYNNEI. The CDR3, as DNA: TGTGCCAGCAGTGACCTCCCTGGGCTAGTCGCGGGGGGCAAAGAGACCCAGTACTTC. This translates into CASSDLPGLVAGGKETQYF.

A note on this clonotype: A read error is likely, as this CDR3 ends without the conserved phenylalanine or tryptophan. V usage is TRBV4-3 and J usage is TRBJ1-6, with D hard to call. This CDR3 spans 11 amino acids. Germline V gene sequence: CDR1 LGHNA, CDR2 YSLEER. V was cut by 0 bases and J by 16 bases, with 7 bases left in between. CDR3 DNA: TGCGCCAGCAGCCAAGAAGGTCAGCTCCACTTG. Its translation is CASSQEGQLHL.

V gene TRBV19 combines with J gene TRBJ1-5; a possible D gene is TRBD1 (6 bases). Germline V lookup: CDR1 LNHDA, CDR2 SQIVND (reference sequence). Trimming removed 7 bases at V and 7 bases at J, with 11 bases between. The CDR3 spans 12 residues. The CDR3 reads CASNSGEQPQHF. CDR3 sequence (DNA): TGTGCCAGTAACTCAGGGGAACAGCCCCAGCATTTT.